These T cell receptor beta chains were read from a single sample in a study of radiation and T cells in renal cell carcinoma. The protocol was immunoSEQ multiplex PCR, while the TCRdb copy is restricted to in-frame clones and leaves out a portion. This table holds 150,000 to 180,000 clones, 87% found once. The starting material was blood, obtained from a patient whose treatment included radiotherapy and nephrectomy. Source of these receptors: a woman aged 45 to 65 with renal cell carcinoma. CDR3s include the opening cysteine and the closing phenylalanine or tryptophan. The D gene is left open where the match is weak. Clone size is stated in some rows and not others, as once, few, many or a class when expanded.

TGTGCCAGCAGCTCTGGCGACATTTCCCCCAGCTCACCCCTCCACTTT	CASSSGDISPSSPLHF	TRBV11-2	TRBJ1-6	-	-
TGTGCTAGCAGCCGAGGGACTAGCGGGGGTTCAGATACGCAGTATTTT	CASSRGTSGGSDTQYF	TRBV7-7	TRBJ2-3	TRBD2	-
TGTGCCAGCAGCCGGGACAGGGGGAATGGCTACACCTTC	CASSRDRGNGYTF	TRBV5-8	TRBJ1-2	TRBD1	-
TGTGCCAGCAACGTGGACAGTAAAGAGACCCAGTACTTC	CASNVDSKETQYF	TRBV7-9	TRBJ2-5	-	-
TGTGCCAGCAGTGCCCGGGACCGAAATTCACCCCTCCACTTT	CASSARDRNSPLHF	TRBV6-4	TRBJ1-6	-	-
TGTGCCAGCAGCACTACCGACATTAGCAATCAGCCCCAGCATTTT	CASSTTDISNQPQHF	TRBV7-2	TRBJ1-5	-	few
TGTGCCAGCAGCATATCACTCGGGGCAGATACGCAGTATTTT	CASSISLGADTQYF	TRBV9	TRBJ2-3	-	-
TGCGCCAGCAGCCAATACGGGACTAGCGGGGTCGACAATGAGCAGTTCTTC	CASSQYGTSGVDNEQFF	TRBV4-1	TRBJ2-1	TRBD2	-
TGTGCCAGCAGCTTGGAAGGGAGTTCCTATGGCTACACCTTC	CASSLEGSSYGYTF	TRBV5-5	TRBJ1-2	-	-
TGTGCCAGCCAGCAGTTCGCCCAGGGGGCGAACGAGCAGTACTTC	CASQQFAQGANEQYF	TRBV6-5	TRBJ2-7	TRBD1	-
TGTGCCAGCAGCTTTAAAGCGGATCAGCCCCAGCATTTT	CASSFKADQPQHF	TRBV7-2	TRBJ1-5	-	once
TGTGCCAGTAGGGACCGGGACAGGCTTTTGCTCAACTATGGCTACACCTTC	CASRDRDRLLLNYGYTF	TRBV19	TRBJ1-2	TRBD1	-
TGTGCTAGTGGTTTTGGGGAGGACCCCTACAATGAGCAGTTCTTC	CASGFGEDPYNEQFF	TRBV12-5	TRBJ2-1	-	-
TGTGCCAGCAGTGAAAGGTGGGACTTGAACACTGAAGCTTTCTTT	CASSERWDLNTEAFF	TRBV6-1	TRBJ1-1	-	once
TGTGCCAGCAGTTTACGGACAGGGGTTAATTCACCCCTCCACTTT	CASSLRTGVNSPLHF	TRBV27	TRBJ1-6	TRBD1	-
TGTGCCAGCAGCCCGGGAGCGGCGGGTGAGACCCAGTACTTC	CASSPGAAGETQYF	TRBV5-4	TRBJ2-5	-	-
TGTGCCAGCAGCTTAACAGGGTTCGAGCAGTACTTC	CASSLTGFEQYF	TRBV11-2	TRBJ2-7	-	-
TGTGCCAGCTCACCTGATTGGGATGAGCAGTTCTTC	CASSPDWDEQFF	TRBV18	TRBJ2-1	-	once
TGTGCCAGCAGTACCGGGGGGTCCACAGATACGCAGTATTTT	CASSTGGSTDTQYF	TRBV6-6	TRBJ2-3	TRBD2	-
TGTGCCAGCAGCGTAGCTATGGACCCAGATACGCAGTATTTT	CASSVAMDPDTQYF	TRBV9	TRBJ2-3	-	-
TGTGCCAGCAGATCCCCGGGACAGGGGGCGACTGGCTACACCTTC	CASRSPGQGATGYTF	TRBV11-2	TRBJ1-2	TRBD1	-
TGTGCCAGCAGTTACCGGACAGGGTCCGAGCAGTACTTC	CASSYRTGSEQYF	TRBV6-6	TRBJ2-7	TRBD1	few
TGTGCCAGCTCACCAGACCAGGTTTTGCGAGGGGATCAGCCCCAGCATTTT	CASSPDQVLRGDQPQHF	TRBV18	TRBJ1-5	-	once
TGCGCCAGCAGCGACTCTCCGGGGTACGAGCAGTACTTC	CASSDSPGYEQYF	TRBV5-1	TRBJ2-7	-	-
TGTGCCAGCCTGACAGGGGTCGGGGAGACCCAGTACTTC	CASLTGVGETQYF	TRBV18	TRBJ2-5	TRBD1	-
TGTGCCAGCAGTGAGGCGGGGGGGCCGGATGAGCAGTTCTTC	CASSEAGGPDEQFF	TRBV6-1	TRBJ2-1	TRBD2	-
TGTGCCAGCAGCGGCCCTGGGGCCAACGTCCTGACTTTC	CASSGPGANVLTF	TRBV5-4	TRBJ2-6	-	-
TGTGCCAGCAGCCCGGGACAGAACACCGGGGAGCTGTTTTTT	CASSPGQNTGELFF	TRBV6-4	TRBJ2-2	-	-
TGTGCCAGCAGCAGGACGCAAAATTCACCCCTCCACTTT	CASSRTQNSPLHF	TRBV5-6	TRBJ1-6	-	-
TGCGCCAGCAGCTTGGCCCGCGGGGAGCAGTCGAGATATGGCTACACCTTC	CASSLARGEQSRYGYTF	TRBV5-1	TRBJ1-2	-	-
TGTGCCTGGGAAGAGACAGGGGTCCGCTATGGCTACACCTTC	CAWEETGVRYGYTF	TRBV30	TRBJ1-2	TRBD1	-